The 27 T cell receptor beta chains below come from one sample, sequenced in a study of blood T cell repertoires in COVID-19. TCRdb's copy holds only in-frame clones and misses some; the assay was immunoSEQ multiplex PCR. This sample carries 200,000 to 250,000 clones, 88% of them seen once, and the ten largest clones take around 2.6%. Sequencing was performed on PBMCs or T cells enriched from blood (not recorded which). These receptors were obtained from a woman aged 25 to 39 who had recovered from COVID-19.

This clone was found a few times. The V gene is TRBV2, the J gene TRBJ1-1; 7 bases map to TRBD1. The CDR3 is 13 amino acids. Trimming cost V 4 bases and J 4 bases; bases outside gene matches: 3. The germline gives CDR1 SNHLY, CDR2 FYNNEI. CDR3 in DNA: TGTGCCAGCAGTGCAGACAGGGCCACTGAAGCTTTCTTT. Its translation: CASSADRATEAFF.

V usage is TRBV7-3 and J usage is TRBJ2-6; 11 bases line up with TRBD2. J lost 1 base, V lost 5 bases, and 7 bases had no gene match. Germline lookup yields CDR1 SGHTA and CDR2 FQGTGA. This CDR3 has 18 amino acids. DNA for the CDR3: TGTGCCAGCAGCCCGACTAGCGGGGTCAGGTCTGGGGCCAACGTCCTGACTTTC. It specifies CASSPTSGVRSGANVLTF. Using reference TRBV7-3 and TRBJ2-6 for the parts outside the CDR3, the full variable domain is GAGVSQTPSNKVTEKGKYVELRCDPISGHTALYWYRQSLGQGPEFLIYFQGTGAADDSGLPNDRFFAVRPEGSVSTLKIQRTERGDSAVYLCASSPTSGVRSGANVLTFGAGSRLTVL.

The chain uses TRBV13 and TRBJ1-1; D might be TRBD1 (6 bases). The CDR3 loop spans 13 amino acids. The V and J ends lost 4 bases and 1 base respectively, with 7 bases between them. The V gene's germline CDR1 is PRHDT and CDR2 FYEKMQ (reference sequence). CDR3 nucleotide sequence: TGTGCCAGCAGCTCACAGGGGAACACTGAAGCTTTCTTT. Translation gives CASSSQGNTEAFF.

This chain uses TRBV29-1 with TRBJ1-1, with D perhaps matching TRBD1 (5 bases). Germline-derived CDR1 and CDR2 are SQVTM and ANQGSEA. CDR3 size: 14 residues. V was pared by 4 bases and J by 3 bases, with 15 bases between. CDR3 sequence: CSVAVQGGDTEAFF. The CDR3, as DNA: TGCAGCGTTGCCGTGCAGGGCGGAGACACTGAAGCTTTCTTT.

This sequence joins TRBV3-1 (or the pseudogene TRBV3-2) and TRBJ1-1; 7 nucleotides line up with TRBD1. The germline CDR1 and CDR2 sequences are LGHDT and YNNKEL (reference sequence). The CDR3 runs 15 residues. V shed 4 bases and J 4 bases; nucleotides not matched to a gene: 9. The CDR3 coding sequence is TGTGCCAGCAGCCGCAACAGGGGTGGAGGCACTGAAGCTTTCTTT. This translates into CASSRNRGGGTEAFF.

The CDR3 DNA follows: TGTGCCAGCAGTTACTACGAATTGACAGGGGCGAGTGAAGCTTTCTTT. It translates to CASSYYELTGASEAFF. This sequence joins TRBV6-2 or TRBV6-3 and TRBJ1-1; 8 bases fit TRBD1. CDR1 MNHEY and CDR2 SVGEGT come from the germline V gene. Trimming at V came to 1 base and at J to 7 bases, leaving 11 bases not matched to a gene. The CDR3 loop spans 16 amino acids.

J is TRBJ1-3 and V is TRBV5-1; unclear D gene. With 4 bases removed from V and 8 bases from J, the gap between germline ends came to 16 bases. This CDR3 contains 14 residues. The germline gives CDR1 SGHRS, CDR2 YFSETQ. This CDR3 reads CASSPDSEGDTIYF. In DNA form, the CDR3 reads TGCGCCAGCAGCCCTGATAGTGAGGGTGACACCATATATTTT.

The rearrangement uses TRBV7-3 and TRBJ2-2, with a possible D match to TRBD2 (5 bases). Per germline, CDR1 SGHTA and CDR2 FQGTGA. This CDR3 has 16 residues. V lost 1 base and J lost 7, with 16 bases in between. CDR3 region: CASSLISGQRVGELFF. For the CDR3, the DNA is TGTGCCAGCAGCTTAATCTCTGGGCAGAGGGTCGGGGAGCTGTTTTTT.

CDR3 DNA sequence: TGTGCCAGCAGCCAAGGGACTATCCCTAGCACAGATACGCAGTATTTT. It encodes CASSQGTIPSTDTQYF. This chain connects TRBV5-4 to TRBJ2-3, with 7 bases aligning to TRBD2. The germline V gene encodes CDR1 SGHNT and CDR2 YYREEE (reference sequence). Germline trimming cut 4 bases from V and 0 bases from J; bases unmatched to any gene: 8. CDR3 length: 16 amino acids.

The rearrangement uses TRBV5-4 and TRBJ1-4; D ambiguous. The length of the CDR3 is 15 residues. Germline V gives CDR1 SGHNT, CDR2 YYREEE (reference sequence). Trimming pared 4 bases from V and 0 bases from J, leaving 10 bases between. The CDR3 loop is CASSPDGATNEKLFF. The CDR3 coding sequence is TGTGCCAGCAGCCCCGACGGAGCAACTAATGAAAAACTGTTTTTT.

This rearrangement joins TRBV5-1 to TRBJ2-7; 9 bases match TRBD1. Germline V gene sequence: CDR1 SGHRS, CDR2 YFSETQ. CDR3 length: 13 residues. V lost 3 bases, J lost 5 bases, and 3 bases stayed unmatched. The DNA of the CDR3 is TGCGCCAGCAGCTGGGACAGGGCTAACGAGCAGTACTTC. It yields the protein CASSWDRANEQYF. Together with reference TRBV5-1 and TRBJ2-7, the CDR3 gives the full variable domain: KAGVTQTPRYLIKTRGQQVTLSCSPISGHRSVSWYQQTPGQGLQFLFEYFSETQRNKGNFPGRFSGRQFSNSRSEMNVSTLELGDSALYLCASSWDRANEQYFGPGTRLTVT.

The CDR3: CASSSIQGGTGELFF. The CDR3 DNA sequence: TGTGCCAGCAGCTCAATTCAGGGGGGCACCGGGGAGCTGTTTTTT. This chain links TRBV27 with TRBJ2-2; possible D gene TRBD1, 7 bases. CDR1 is MNHEY and CDR2 is SMNVEV in the germline V gene (reference sequence). This CDR3 is built from 15 residues. V was clipped by 6 bases and J by 4 bases, with 15 bases between them.

This chain's CDR3 is CASSPGTGADEKLFF. CDR3 in DNA: TGTGCCAGCAGCCCCGGGACAGGGGCGGATGAAAAACTGTTTTTT. This sequence joins TRBV7-8 and TRBJ1-4; TRBD1 aligns across 10 bases. The CDR3 is 15 amino acids. Germline loops: CDR1 SGHVS, CDR2 FQNEAQ. Trimming cost V 5 bases and J 6 bases; bases outside gene matches: 6. The full variable domain, with the rest looked up from reference TRBV7-8 and TRBJ1-4, is GAGVSQSPRYKVAKRGQDVALRCDPISGHVSLFWYQQALGQGPEFLTYFQNEAQLDKSGLPSDRFFAERPEGSVSTLKIQRTQQEDSAVYLCASSPGTGADEKLFFGSGTQLSVL.

The chain recombines TRBV11-2 with TRBJ2-7; TRBD2 matches at 10 bases. CDR1 and CDR2 (germline): SGHAT, FQNNGV. This CDR3 contains 15 residues. The J segment lost 6 bases and the V segment lost 5 bases, leaving 10 bases of the junction unmatched. The CDR3, as DNA: TGTGCCAGCAGCAACAGCGGGGGGGCCTTGGTCGAGCAGTACTTC. Translating it yields CASSNSGGALVEQYF.

The V call is TRBV16, the J call TRBJ1-2; D may be TRBD1 (6 bases). V was pared by 3 bases and J by 7 bases, with 18 bases between. The CDR3 length is 15 residues. CDR1 is KGHSY and CDR2 is FQNENV in the germline V gene. The CDR3 is CASSHPSNRAGGYTF. The CDR3 coding sequence is TGTGCCAGCAGCCACCCATCGAACAGGGCTGGTGGCTACACCTTC.

The V gene is TRBV7-2, the J gene TRBJ1-2; D unresolved. The CDR3 has 18 amino acids. Germline CDR1 and CDR2: SGHTA and FQGNSA. The germline V and J ends were trimmed by 2 bases and 7 bases, with 26 bases remaining between them. The CDR3: CASSLSFLLGMQVGGYTF. The CDR3 DNA follows: TGTGCCAGCAGCTTATCATTTCTTCTGGGTATGCAGGTCGGTGGCTACACCTTC.

The chain employs TRBV7-2 and TRBJ2-2; no reliable D call. The length of the CDR3 is 14 residues. V lost 1 base and J 7 bases, leaving 10 bases between the germline ends. The germline gives CDR1 SGHTA, CDR2 FQGNSA. CDR3: CASSLVMSGGELFF. The CDR3, as DNA: TGTGCCAGCAGCTTAGTTATGTCGGGCGGGGAGCTGTTTTTT.

This chain uses TRBV7-2 with TRBJ1-1; D is perhaps TRBD1 (6 bases). Between the trimmed V and J ends, which lost 5 bases and 1 base, there was a span of 14 bases. Germline CDR1 is SGHTA and CDR2 is FQGNSA. The CDR3 covers 15 residues. The CDR3: CASSPGRRGNTEAFF. CDR3 bases: TGTGCCAGCAGCCCTGGTCGCAGGGGGAACACTGAAGCTTTCTTT. The complete variable domain, with remaining parts taken from reference TRBV7-2 and TRBJ1-1, reads GAGVSQSPSNKVTEKGKDVELRCDPISGHTALYWYRQSLGQGLEFLIYFQGNSAPDKSGLPSDRFSAERTGGSVSTLTIQRTQQEDSAVYLCASSPGRRGNTEAFFGQGTRLTVV.

The chain carries TRBV5-6 and TRBJ2-1; 11 positions match TRBD2. The CDR3 is 14 residues long. V gave up 0 bases and J gave up 15 bases; unmatched junction bases: 8. Germline loops: CDR1 SGHDT, CDR2 YYEEEE. Here the CDR3 reads CASSLGASGGRTFF. CDR3 sequence (DNA): TGTGCCAGCAGCTTGGGAGCTAGCGGGGGGAGGACGTTCTTC.

This clone is medium-sized in the sample. The chain links TRBV6-2 or TRBV6-3 to TRBJ1-2; D remains ambiguous. Germline V gene sequence: CDR1 MNHEY, CDR2 SVGEGT. V was shortened by 3 bases and J by 1 base, with 12 bases between the two germline ends. The CDR3 covers 15 residues. DNA of the CDR3: TGTGCCAGCAGTTATGGGCCGGTAGATAACTATGGCTACACCTTC. Translated, it gives CASSYGPVDNYGYTF.

V gene TRBV7-6 combines with J gene TRBJ1-1; D perhaps matches TRBD1 (5 bases). The CDR3 runs to 15 residues. The V end lost 1 base, the J end lost 6 bases, and 15 bases lay between the germline ends. Germline assignment: CDR1 SGHVS and CDR2 FNYEAQ. As DNA, the CDR3 is TGTGCCAGCAGCTTAGGAATCGGCGGGGGGTCTGAAGCTTTCTTT. Amino acids: CASSLGIGGGSEAFF.

This CDR3 reads CASSQGTGTSYEQYF. The DNA of the CDR3 is TGCGCCAGCAGCCAGGGGACAGGGACTTCCTACGAGCAGTACTTC. The chain uses TRBV4-3 and TRBJ2-7, with TRBD1 matching over 9 bases. The CDR3 runs to 15 residues. The germline CDR1 and CDR2 sequences are LGHNA and YSLEER. The V gene end was trimmed by 3 bases and the J gene end by 1 base; junction bases not matched to a gene: 4.

The CDR3 is CASSYHRAKETQYF. The CDR3 DNA reads TGTGCCAGCAGTTATCACAGGGCTAAAGAGACCCAGTACTTC. The rearrangement links TRBV6-5 to TRBJ2-5; tentatively, D is TRBD1 (6 bases). The CDR3 consists of 14 residues. Germline V gene sequence: CDR1 MNHEY, CDR2 SVGAGI. Trimming left V 3 bases short and J 3 bases short, with 11 bases between.

The rearrangement joins TRBV4-1 to TRBJ1-4, with 7 bases lining up with TRBD1. The CDR3 is 17 residues long. V lost 1 base and J lost 0; bases outside the gene matches: 5. Germline V gene sequence: CDR1 MGHRA, CDR2 YSYEKL. The CDR3 sequence: CASSQVAGGATNEKLFF. The CDR3 bases are TGCGCCAGCAGCCAAGTTGCAGGGGGAGCAACTAATGAAAAACTGTTTTTT.

The chain links TRBV6-2 or TRBV6-3 to TRBJ2-7, with D tentatively TRBD2 (5 bases). The CDR3 totals 14 residues. CDR1 MNHEY and CDR2 SVGEGT come from the germline V gene. Trimming took 0 bases from V and 5 from J, leaving 11 bases between them. This CDR3 reads CASSYSMGVHEQYF. Written as DNA, the CDR3 is TGTGCCAGCAGTTACTCTATGGGAGTCCACGAGCAGTACTTC.

This chain connects TRBV4-3 to TRBJ2-1; 14 bases are shared with TRBD2. V was clipped by 3 bases and J by 0 bases; unmatched bases: 7. This CDR3 has 19 residues. CDR1 and CDR2 (germline): LGHNA, YSLEER. CDR3 amino acids: CASSQHPGLAGDSYNEQFF. The CDR3 DNA sequence: TGCGCCAGCAGCCAGCATCCGGGACTAGCGGGGGACTCCTACAATGAGCAGTTCTTC.

Comment on this clone: This CDR3 is also generated by other DNA sequences in the sample. The chain combines TRBV5-1 with TRBJ1-5; 7 bases map to TRBD1. V lost 4 bases and J lost 2; bases outside the gene matches: 6. The CDR3 totals 15 residues. CDR1 and CDR2 (germline): SGHRS, YFSETQ. This chain's CDR3 is CASSRTGDGNQPQHF. CDR3 coding DNA: TGCGCCAGCAGCCGAACAGGGGACGGCAATCAGCCCCAGCATTTT.